This TCR beta chain came from a study of blood T cell repertoires in COVID-19. Exposed enrollees had met someone with a PCR-confirmed or clinician-diagnosed COVID-19 case at some point within the 2 weeks before study entry. Germline lookup yields CDR1 MNHEY and CDR2 SVGAGI. V lost 4 bases, J lost 6 bases, and 7 bases stayed unmatched. The CDR3 contains 14 residues. The method was immunoSEQ multiplex PCR; TCRdb's version includes in-frame clones alone and lacks a portion of them. The repertoire holds roughly 260,000 clones, with about 83% as singletons. The clonotype comes from a woman in her thirties or forties who had been exposed to COVID-19. V and J are TRBV6-5 and TRBJ1-2; TRBD1 aligns across 8 bases. The sequenced sample consisted of PBMCs or T cells enriched from blood (not recorded which). CDR3 DNA sequence: TGTGCCAGCAGTTTTGACAGGGGACGGGATGGCTACACCTTC. Translation gives CASSFDRGRDGYTF.